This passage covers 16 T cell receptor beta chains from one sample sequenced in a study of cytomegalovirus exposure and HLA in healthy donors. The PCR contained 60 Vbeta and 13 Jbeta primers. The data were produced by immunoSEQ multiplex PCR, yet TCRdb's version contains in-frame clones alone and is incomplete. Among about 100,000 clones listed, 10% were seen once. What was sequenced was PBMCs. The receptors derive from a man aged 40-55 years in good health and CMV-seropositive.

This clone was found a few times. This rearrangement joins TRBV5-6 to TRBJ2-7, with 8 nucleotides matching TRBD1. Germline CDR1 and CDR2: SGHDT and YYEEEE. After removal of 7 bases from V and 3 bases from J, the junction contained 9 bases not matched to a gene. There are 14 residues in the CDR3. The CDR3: CASLLQGAGYEQYF. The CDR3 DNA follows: TGTGCCAGCCTACTTCAGGGGGCGGGCTACGAGCAGTACTTC.

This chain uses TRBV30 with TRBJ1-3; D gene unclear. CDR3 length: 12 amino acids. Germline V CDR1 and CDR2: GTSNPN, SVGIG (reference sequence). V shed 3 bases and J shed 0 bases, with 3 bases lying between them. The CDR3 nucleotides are TGTGCCTGGAGGGCCTCTGGAAACACCATATATTTT. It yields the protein CAWRASGNTIYF. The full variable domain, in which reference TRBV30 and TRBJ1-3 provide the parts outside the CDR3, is SQTIHQWPATLVQPVGSPLSLECTVEGTSNPNLYWYRQAAGRGLQLLFYSVGIGQISSEVPQNLSASRPQDRQFILSSKKLLLSDSGFYLCAWRASGNTIYFGEGSWLTVV.

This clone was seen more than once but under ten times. As DNA, the CDR3 is TGTGCCAGCAGTCCCGGGACAGGGGCCAACTATGGCTACACCTTC. Its translation: CASSPGTGANYGYTF. This chain joins TRBV6-1 and TRBJ1-2; 10 nucleotides line up with TRBD1. The CDR3 contains 15 residues. Losses at the gene ends were 5 bases for V and 2 bases for J; bases not matched to a gene: 5. Germline V gene lookup returns CDR1 MNHNS and CDR2 SASEGT.

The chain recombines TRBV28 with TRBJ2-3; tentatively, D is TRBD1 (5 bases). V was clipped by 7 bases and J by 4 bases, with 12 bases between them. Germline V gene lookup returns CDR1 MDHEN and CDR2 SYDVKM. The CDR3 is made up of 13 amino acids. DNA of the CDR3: TGTGCCAGCATTCTCAGGGCGGCAGATACGCAGTATTTT. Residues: CASILRAADTQYF.

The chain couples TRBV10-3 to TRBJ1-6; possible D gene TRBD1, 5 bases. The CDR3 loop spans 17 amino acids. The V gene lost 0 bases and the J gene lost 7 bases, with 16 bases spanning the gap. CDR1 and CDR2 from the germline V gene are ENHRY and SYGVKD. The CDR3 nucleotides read TGTGCCATCAGTGAGTCGGGGTGGACGGGGGGGAATTCACCCCTCCACTTT. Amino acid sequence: CAISESGWTGGNSPLHF.

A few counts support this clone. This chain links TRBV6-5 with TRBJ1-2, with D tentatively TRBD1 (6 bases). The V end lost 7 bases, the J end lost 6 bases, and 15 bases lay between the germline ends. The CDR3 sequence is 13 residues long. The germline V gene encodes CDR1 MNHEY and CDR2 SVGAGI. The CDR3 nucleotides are TGTGCCAGCACCTCACTTACAGGGAATGGCTACACCTTC. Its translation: CASTSLTGNGYTF.

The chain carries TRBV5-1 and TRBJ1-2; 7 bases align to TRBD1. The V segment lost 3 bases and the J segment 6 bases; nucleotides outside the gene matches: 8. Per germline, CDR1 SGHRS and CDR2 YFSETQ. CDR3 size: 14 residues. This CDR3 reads CASSSQTTGNGYTF. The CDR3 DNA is TGCGCCAGCAGCTCCCAGACGACAGGGAATGGCTACACCTTC.

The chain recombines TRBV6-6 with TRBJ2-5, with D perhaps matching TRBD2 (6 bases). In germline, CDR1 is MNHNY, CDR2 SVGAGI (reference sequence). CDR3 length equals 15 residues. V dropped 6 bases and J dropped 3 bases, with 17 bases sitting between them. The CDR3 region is CASRTPWREEETQYF. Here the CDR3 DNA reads TGTGCCAGCAGGACCCCGTGGAGGGAGGAAGAGACCCAGTACTTC.

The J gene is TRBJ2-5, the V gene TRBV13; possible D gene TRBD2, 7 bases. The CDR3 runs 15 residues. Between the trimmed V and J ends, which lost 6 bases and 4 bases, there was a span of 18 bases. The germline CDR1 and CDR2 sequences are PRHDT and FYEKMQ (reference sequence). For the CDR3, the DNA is TGTGCCAGCAGGCCTAAGGGGGAGGGCCGAGAGACCCAGTACTTC. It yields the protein CASRPKGEGRETQYF.

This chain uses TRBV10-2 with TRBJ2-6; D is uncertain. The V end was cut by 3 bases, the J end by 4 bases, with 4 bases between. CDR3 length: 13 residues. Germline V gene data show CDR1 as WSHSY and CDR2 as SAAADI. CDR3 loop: CASSDAGANVLTF. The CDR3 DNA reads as TGCGCCAGCAGTGATGCGGGGGCCAACGTCCTGACTTTC.

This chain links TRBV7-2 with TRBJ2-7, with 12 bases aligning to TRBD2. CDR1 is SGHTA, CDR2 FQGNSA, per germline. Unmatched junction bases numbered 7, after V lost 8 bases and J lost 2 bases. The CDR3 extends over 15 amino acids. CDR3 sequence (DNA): TGTGCCAGCGGGGGGACTAGCGGGTTCCCCTACGAGCAGTACTTC. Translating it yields CASGGTSGFPYEQYF. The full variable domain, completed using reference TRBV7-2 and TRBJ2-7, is GAGVSQSPSNKVTEKGKDVELRCDPISGHTALYWYRQSLGQGLEFLIYFQGNSAPDKSGLPSDRFSAERTGGSVSTLTIQRTQQEDSAVYLCASGGTSGFPYEQYFGPGTRLTVT.

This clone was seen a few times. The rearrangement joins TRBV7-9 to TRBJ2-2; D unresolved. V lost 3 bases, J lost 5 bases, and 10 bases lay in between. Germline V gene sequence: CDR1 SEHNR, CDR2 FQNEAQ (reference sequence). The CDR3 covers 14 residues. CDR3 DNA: TGTGCCAGCAGCTTTTTGACAAGTACCGGGGAGCTGTTTTTT. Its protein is CASSFLTSTGELFF. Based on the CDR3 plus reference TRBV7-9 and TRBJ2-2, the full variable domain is DTGVSQNPRHKITKRGQNVTFRCDPISEHNRLYWYRQTLGQGPEFLTYFQNEAQLEKSRLLSDRFSAERPKGSFSTLEIQRTEQGDSAMYLCASSFLTSTGELFFGEGSRLTVL.

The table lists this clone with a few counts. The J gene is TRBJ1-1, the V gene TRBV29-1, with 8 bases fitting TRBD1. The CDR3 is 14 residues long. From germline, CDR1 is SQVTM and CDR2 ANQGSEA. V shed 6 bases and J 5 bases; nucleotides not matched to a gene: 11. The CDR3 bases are TGCAGCGTCCTCAGGGAACGGGACAGGACTGAAGCTTTCTTT. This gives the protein CSVLRERDRTEAFF.

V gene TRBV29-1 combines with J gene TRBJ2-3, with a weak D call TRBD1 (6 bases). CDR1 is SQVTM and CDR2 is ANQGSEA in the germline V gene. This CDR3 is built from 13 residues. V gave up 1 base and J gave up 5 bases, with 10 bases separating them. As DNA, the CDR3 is TGCAGCGTTGAAGTTGACAGGAGAGATACGCAGTATTTT. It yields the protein CSVEVDRRDTQYF.

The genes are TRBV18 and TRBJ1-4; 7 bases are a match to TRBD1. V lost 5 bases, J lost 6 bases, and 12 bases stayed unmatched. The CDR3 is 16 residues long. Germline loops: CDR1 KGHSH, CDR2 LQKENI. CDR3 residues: CASSSRQGGLDEKLFF. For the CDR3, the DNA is TGTGCCAGCTCATCCAGACAGGGCGGGTTGGATGAAAAACTGTTTTTT.

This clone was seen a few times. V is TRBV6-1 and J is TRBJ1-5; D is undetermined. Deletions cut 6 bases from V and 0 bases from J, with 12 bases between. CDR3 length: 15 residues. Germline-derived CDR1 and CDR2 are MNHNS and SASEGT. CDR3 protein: CASRSLDYSNQPQHF. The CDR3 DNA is TGTGCCAGCAGGTCCCTAGATTATAGCAATCAGCCCCAGCATTTT.